These 8 T cell receptor beta chains were sequenced from one sample in a study of T cell changes during pregnancy in multiple sclerosis. Libraries were prepared by immunoSEQ multiplex PCR; TCRdb keeps only in-frame clonotypes and omits some of them. Found here are 70,000 to 90,000 clones, about 90% of them singletons; the top ten hold around 3.4%. The sequences come from PBMCs, collected in the first trimester of pregnancy. These receptors all come from a female donor in good health, serving as a control in a pregnancy study. Some clones in this sample may be carry-over from other donors' samples.

This chain uses TRBV6-5 with TRBJ1-1; the match to TRBD1 covers 8 bases. V shed 5 bases, J shed 6 bases, and the junction held 5 bases outside the gene matches. The CDR3 has 13 amino acids. The germline V gene encodes CDR1 MNHEY and CDR2 SVGAGI. The CDR3 region is CASSQGALAEAFF. CDR3 nucleotides: TGTGCCAGCAGTCAGGGGGCGCTTGCTGAAGCTTTCTTT.

The chain has TRBV7-3 and TRBJ2-2; D remains ambiguous. CDR1 and CDR2 from the germline V gene are SGHTA and FQGTGA. The CDR3 has 14 amino acids. Trimming took off 4 bases at V and 8 bases at J, with 14 bases between the two ends. For the CDR3, the DNA is TGTGCCAGCAGCTCCAGCGCGGTGGCTGGGGAGCTGTTTTTT. It codes for CASSSSAVAGELFF.

There are a few counts of this clone. The chain has TRBV30 and TRBJ1-2; the D is unclear. The ends were cut back, 4 bases at V and 3 bases at J, with 12 bases in the middle. This CDR3 has 13 amino acids. Germline V gene lookup returns CDR1 GTSNPN and CDR2 SVGIG (reference sequence). CDR3 in amino acids: CAWTPDGYYGYTF. For the CDR3, the DNA is TGTGCCTGGACCCCCGACGGGTACTATGGCTACACCTTC.

This CDR3 reads CAWSDYPYTGELFF. The CDR3 nucleotides read TGTGCCTGGAGTGATTATCCCTACACCGGGGAGCTGTTTTTT. The chain carries TRBV30 and TRBJ2-2; D uncertain. The length of the CDR3 is 14 residues. Trimming removed 1 base from V and 3 bases from J, with 9 bases in between. The germline V gene encodes CDR1 GTSNPN and CDR2 SVGIG (reference sequence). The entire variable domain, with the rest obtained from reference TRBV30 and TRBJ2-2, is as follows: SQTIHQWPATLVQPVGSPLSLECTVEGTSNPNLYWYRQAAGRGLQLLFYSVGIGQISSEVPQNLSASRPQDRQFILSSKKLLLSDSGFYLCAWSDYPYTGELFFGEGSRLTVL.

The chain links TRBV19 to TRBJ2-7, with TRBD2 matching 9 bases. The CDR3 consists of 15 residues. With V trimmed by 4 bases and J by 4 bases, 8 bases remained unmatched. Germline V gene sequence: CDR1 LNHDA, CDR2 SQIVND (reference sequence). The CDR3 loop is CASSRRGGGQYEQYF. CDR3 sequence (DNA): TGTGCCAGTAGTAGACGCGGGGGGGGGCAATACGAGCAGTACTTC.

The chain recombines TRBV4-2 with TRBJ1-1; 12 positions agree with TRBD1. The CDR3 sequence is 16 residues long. Germline V CDR1 and CDR2: LGHNA, YNFKEQ. Trimming cost V 1 base and J 5 bases; bases outside gene matches: 5. The CDR3 DNA sequence: TGTGCCAGCAGCCAAGGGGGACAGGGGGCGTTTACTGAAGCTTTCTTT. Its translation is CASSQGGQGAFTEAFF.

This sequence joins TRBV7-2 and TRBJ2-1; 10 nucleotides line up with TRBD2. The V gene end was trimmed by 1 base and the J gene end by 8 bases; junction bases not matched to a gene: 8. This CDR3 contains 16 residues. From germline, CDR1 is SGHTA and CDR2 FQGNSA. Written as DNA, the CDR3 is TGTGCCAGCAGCTTAGTATCGTCTAGCGGGAGCCATGAGCAGTTCTTC. It codes for CASSLVSSSGSHEQFF.

The V gene is TRBV27, the J gene TRBJ2-5, with D perhaps TRBD1 (5 bases). V was shortened by 10 bases and J by 1 base, with 22 bases between the two germline ends. CDR3 size: 16 residues. Looked up from germline, CDR1 is MNHEY and CDR2 is SMNVEV (reference sequence). CDR3 amino acids: CATRWGQGSPQETQYF. CDR3 nucleotides: TGTGCCACCCGGTGGGGCCAGGGTTCCCCCCAAGAGACCCAGTACTTC.